These T cell receptor beta chains were read from a single sample in a study of shared clonotypes between healthy human individuals. Repertoires were generated with immunoSEQ multiplex PCR, while TCRdb's copy carries only in-frame clones and drops some. In the table there are a few million clones, just over 90% of which are singletons. Sequenced sample: naive CD4+ T cells from PBMCs. These receptors were collected from a man between 18 and 35 years old in good health. Some clones in this sample may be carry-over from other donors' samples. Both conserved end residues are part of each CDR3. The D gene is left open where the match is weak. Size values are once, few and many counts, or a class for expanded clones, and some rows have none.

TRBV10-1	TRBD2	-	TRBJ2-7	CASRTSGSPYEQYF	TGCGCCAGCAGGACTAGCGGGAGTCCCTACGAGCAGTACTTC
TRBV5-6	-	-	TRBJ2-5	CASSLVGGVGTQYF	TGTGCCAGCAGCTTGGTGGGCGGCGTGGGGACCCAGTACTTC
TRBV4-3	TRBD2	-	TRBJ2-3	CASSQERLAQSSNTDTQYF	TGCGCCAGCAGCCAAGAGAGACTAGCGCAAAGTTCCAACACAGATACGCAGTATTTT
TRBV5-5	-	-	TRBJ2-3	CASSYFPDTQYF	TGTGCCAGCAGCTACTTTCCAGATACGCAGTATTTT
TRBV2	TRBD1	-	TRBJ1-5	CASSGQGSDQPQHF	TGTGCCAGCAGTGGACAGGGGAGTGATCAGCCCCAGCATTTT
TRBV5-6	TRBD2	-	TRBJ2-2	CASSSLAGANTGELFF	TGTGCCAGCAGCTCCCTAGCGGGGGCGAACACCGGGGAGCTGTTTTTT
TRBV30	-	-	TRBJ1-3	CAWSVRGGTWGNTIYF	TGTGCCTGGAGTGTACGGGGCGGTACTTGGGGAAACACCATATATTTT
TRBV25-1	-	-	TRBJ1-3	CASPSGTKNGNTIYF	TGTGCCAGCCCCTCCGGGACGAAAAACGGAAACACCATATATTTT
TRBV7-3	-	-	TRBJ1-1	CASSLQGPNTEAFF	TGTGCCAGCAGCCTTCAGGGCCCGAACACTGAAGCTTTCTTT
TRBV12-5	-	-	TRBJ1-3	CASGSLRCPPDTIYF	TGTGCTAGTGGTTCCCTCCGATGCCCCCCGGACACCATATATTTT
TRBV5-1	-	-	TRBJ2-1	CASSLYYSPPTYNEQFF	TGCGCCAGCAGCTTGTACTACAGTCCCCCCACCTACAATGAGCAGTTCTTC
TRBV30	-	-	TRBJ2-1	CAWSEEGWKYNEQFF	TGTGCCTGGAGTGAAGAGGGCTGGAAGTACAATGAGCAGTTCTTC
TRBV4-3	-	-	TRBJ2-7	CASSQNGFYEQYF	TGCGCCAGCAGCCAAAACGGTTTCTACGAGCAGTACTTC
TRBV7-8	TRBD1	-	TRBJ2-7	CASSLAGTVPSYEQYF	TGTGCCAGCAGCTTAGCCGGGACAGTACCTTCCTACGAGCAGTACTTC
TRBV9	TRBD1	-	TRBJ2-1	CASSVTTGARTYNEQFF	TGTGCCAGCAGCGTCACGACAGGGGCTCGGACCTACAATGAGCAGTTCTTC
TRBV10-3	-	once	TRBJ1-5	CAISDPVGGRGANQPQHF	TGTGCCATCAGTGACCCGGTGGGGGGCCGGGGGGCAAATCAGCCCCAGCATTTT
TRBV29-1	-	-	TRBJ1-2	CSVEDALMYGYTF	TGCAGCGTTGAAGATGCGTTGATGTATGGCTACACCTTC
TRBV6-6	TRBD1	-	TRBJ1-5	CASSYEGGQGQPQHF	TGTGCCAGCAGTTATGAGGGGGGACAGGGCCAGCCCCAGCATTTT
TRBV28	-	once	TRBJ2-5	CASDTLRGTEIETQYF	TGTGCCAGCGATACCCTTCGGGGGACCGAAATTGAGACCCAGTACTTC
TRBV5-1	-	-	TRBJ1-4	CASSAQVATNEKLFF	TGCGCCAGCAGCGCCCAGGTAGCAACTAATGAAAAACTGTTTTTT
TRBV5-6	-	-	TRBJ2-3	CASSFRVGSTDTQYF	TGTGCCAGCAGCTTCCGCGTGGGTAGCACAGATACGCAGTATTTT
TRBV5-1	-	-	TRBJ2-3	CASSAPGHLGGTQYF	TGCGCCAGCAGCGCGCCGGGACACCTTGGTGGGACGCAGTATTTT
TRBV4-3	-	once	TRBJ2-1	CASSQDPQAEGEQFF	TGCGCCAGCAGCCAAGATCCCCAGGCCGAGGGAGAGCAGTTCTTC
TRBV28	-	-	TRBJ1-2	CASGLPRDYGYTF	TGTGCCAGCGGACTACCACGGGACTATGGCTACACCTTC
TRBV5-1	-	-	TRBJ2-5	CASSFEGQNQETQYF	TGCGCCAGCAGCTTCGAAGGACAGAATCAAGAGACCCAGTACTTC
TRBV27	TRBD1	-	TRBJ1-2	CASSSPGQGNYGYTF	TGTGCCAGCAGTAGCCCCGGACAGGGAAACTATGGCTACACCTTC